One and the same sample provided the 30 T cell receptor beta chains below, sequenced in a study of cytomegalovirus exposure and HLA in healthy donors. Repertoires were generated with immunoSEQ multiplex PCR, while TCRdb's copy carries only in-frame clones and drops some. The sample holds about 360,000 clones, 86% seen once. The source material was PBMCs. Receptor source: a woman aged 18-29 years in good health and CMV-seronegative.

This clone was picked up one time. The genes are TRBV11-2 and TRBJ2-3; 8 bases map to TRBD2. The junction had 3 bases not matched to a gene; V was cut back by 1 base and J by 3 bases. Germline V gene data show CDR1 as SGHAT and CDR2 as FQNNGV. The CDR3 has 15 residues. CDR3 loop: CASSLAGGYTDTQYF. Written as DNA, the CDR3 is TGTGCCAGCAGCTTAGCGGGAGGGTATACAGATACGCAGTATTTT.

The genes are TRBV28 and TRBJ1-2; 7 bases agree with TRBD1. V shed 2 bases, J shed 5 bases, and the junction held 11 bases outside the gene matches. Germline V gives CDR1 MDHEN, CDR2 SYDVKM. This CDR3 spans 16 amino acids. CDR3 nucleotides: TGTGCCAGCAGTTTAGGGTCGGGACAGCAACTATATGGCTACACCTTC. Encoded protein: CASSLGSGQQLYGYTF.

The CDR3 sequence: CSVVTGYYEQYF. DNA of the CDR3: TGCAGCGTTGTCACAGGGTACTACGAGCAGTACTTC. This chain connects TRBV29-1 to TRBJ2-7; D possibly corresponds to TRBD1 (6 bases). Germline V lookup: CDR1 SQVTM, CDR2 ANQGSEA. V dropped 4 bases and J dropped 3 bases, with 10 bases sitting between them. There are 12 residues in the CDR3.

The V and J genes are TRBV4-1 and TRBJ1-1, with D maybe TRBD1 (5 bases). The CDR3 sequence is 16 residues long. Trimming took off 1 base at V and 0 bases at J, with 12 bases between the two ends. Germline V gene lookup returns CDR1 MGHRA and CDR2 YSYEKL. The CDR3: CASSQGTSRMNTEAFF. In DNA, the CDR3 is TGCGCCAGCAGCCAAGGGACATCCCGCATGAACACTGAAGCTTTCTTT.

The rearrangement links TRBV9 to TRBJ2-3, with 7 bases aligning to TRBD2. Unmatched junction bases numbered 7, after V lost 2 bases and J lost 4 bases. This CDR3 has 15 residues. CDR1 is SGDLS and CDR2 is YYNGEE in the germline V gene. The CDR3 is CASSVRPAGSDTQYF. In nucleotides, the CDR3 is TGTGCCAGCAGCGTTCGTCCAGCGGGGTCAGATACGCAGTATTTT.

CDR3 sequence (DNA): TGTGCCAGCAGTGAATATTCCGGGGGGGACTACGAGCAGTACTTC. Protein sequence: CASSEYSGGDYEQYF. V usage is TRBV25-1 and J usage is TRBJ2-7; 8 bases are a match to TRBD2. CDR1 is MGHDK and CDR2 is SYGVNS in the germline V gene. V lost 0 bases and J lost 3; bases outside the gene matches: 4. The CDR3 loop spans 15 amino acids.

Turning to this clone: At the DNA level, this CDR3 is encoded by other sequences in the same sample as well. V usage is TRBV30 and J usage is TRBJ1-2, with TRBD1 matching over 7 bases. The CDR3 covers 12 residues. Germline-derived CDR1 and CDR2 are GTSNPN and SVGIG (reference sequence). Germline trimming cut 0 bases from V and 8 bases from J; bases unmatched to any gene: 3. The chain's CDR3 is CAWSVLGGGYTF. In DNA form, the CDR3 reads TGTGCCTGGAGTGTACTAGGGGGCGGCTACACCTTC.

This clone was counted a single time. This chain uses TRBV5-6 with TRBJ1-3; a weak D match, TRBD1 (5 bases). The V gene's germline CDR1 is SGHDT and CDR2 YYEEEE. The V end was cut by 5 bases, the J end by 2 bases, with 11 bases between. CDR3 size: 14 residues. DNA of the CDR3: TGTGCCAGCAGGGCTAGGGGTGCTGGAAACACCATATATTTT. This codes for CASRARGAGNTIYF. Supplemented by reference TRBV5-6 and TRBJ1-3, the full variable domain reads DAGVTQSPTHLIKTRGQQVTLRCSPKSGHDTVSWYQQALGQGPQFIFQYYEEEERQRGNFPDRFSGHQFPNYSSELNVNALLLGDSALYLCASRARGAGNTIYFGEGSWLTVV.

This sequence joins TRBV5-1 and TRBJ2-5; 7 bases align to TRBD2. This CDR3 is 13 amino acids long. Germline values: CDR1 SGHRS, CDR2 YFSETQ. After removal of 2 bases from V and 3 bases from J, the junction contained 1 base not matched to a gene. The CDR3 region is CASSFGLEETQYF. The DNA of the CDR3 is TGCGCCAGCAGCTTCGGACTAGAAGAGACCCAGTACTTC. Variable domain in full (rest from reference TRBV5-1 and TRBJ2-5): KAGVTQTPRYLIKTRGQQVTLSCSPISGHRSVSWYQQTPGQGLQFLFEYFSETQRNKGNFPGRFSGRQFSNSRSEMNVSTLELGDSALYLCASSFGLEETQYFGPGTRLLVL.

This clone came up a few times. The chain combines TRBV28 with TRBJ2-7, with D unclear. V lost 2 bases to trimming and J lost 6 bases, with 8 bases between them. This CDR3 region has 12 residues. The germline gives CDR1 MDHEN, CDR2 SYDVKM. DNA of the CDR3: TGTGCCAGCAGTTTAGGGCAGATCGAGCAGTACTTC. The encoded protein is CASSLGQIEQYF.

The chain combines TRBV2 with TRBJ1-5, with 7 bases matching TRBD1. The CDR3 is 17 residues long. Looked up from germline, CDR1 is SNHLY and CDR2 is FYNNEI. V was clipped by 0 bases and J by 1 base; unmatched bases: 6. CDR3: CASSEAKKGASNQPQHF. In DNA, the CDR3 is TGTGCCAGCAGTGAAGCTAAGAAGGGGGCAAGCAATCAGCCCCAGCATTTT.

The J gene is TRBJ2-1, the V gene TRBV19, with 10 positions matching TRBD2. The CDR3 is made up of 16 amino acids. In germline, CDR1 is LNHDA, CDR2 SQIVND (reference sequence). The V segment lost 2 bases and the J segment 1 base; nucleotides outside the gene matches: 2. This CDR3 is CASSISSGSSYNEQFF. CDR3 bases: TGTGCCAGTAGTATATCTAGCGGGAGTTCCTACAATGAGCAGTTCTTC. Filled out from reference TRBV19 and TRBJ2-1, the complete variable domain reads DGGITQSPKYLFRKEGQNVTLSCEQNLNHDAMYWYRQDPGQGLRLIYYSQIVNDFQKGDIAEGYSVSREKKESFPLTVTSAQKNPTAFYLCASSISSGSSYNEQFFGPGTRLTVL.

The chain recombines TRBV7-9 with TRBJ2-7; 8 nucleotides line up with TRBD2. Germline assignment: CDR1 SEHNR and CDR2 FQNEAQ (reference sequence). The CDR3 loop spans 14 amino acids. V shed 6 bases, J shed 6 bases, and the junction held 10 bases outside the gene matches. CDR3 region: CASSRFSGTGEQYF. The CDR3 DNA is TGTGCCAGCAGTCGATTTAGCGGGACGGGCGAGCAGTACTTC.

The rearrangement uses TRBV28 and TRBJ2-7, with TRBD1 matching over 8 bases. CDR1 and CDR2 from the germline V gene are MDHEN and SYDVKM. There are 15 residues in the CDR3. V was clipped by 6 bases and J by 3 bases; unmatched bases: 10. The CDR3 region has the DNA TGTGCCAGCAGCTCCTCCCGGACAGGGTTCTACGAGCAGTACTTC. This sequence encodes CASSSSRTGFYEQYF.

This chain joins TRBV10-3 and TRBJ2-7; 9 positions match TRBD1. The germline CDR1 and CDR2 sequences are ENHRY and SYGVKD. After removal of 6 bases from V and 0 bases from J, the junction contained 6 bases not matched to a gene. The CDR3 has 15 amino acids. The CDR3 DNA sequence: TGTGCCATCAGCTACGGACAGGGGAGCTCCTACGAGCAGTACTTC. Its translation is CAISYGQGSSYEQYF.

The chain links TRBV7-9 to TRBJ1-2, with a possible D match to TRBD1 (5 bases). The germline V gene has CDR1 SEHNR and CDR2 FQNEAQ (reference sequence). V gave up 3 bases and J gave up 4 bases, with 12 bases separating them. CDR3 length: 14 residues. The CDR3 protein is CASSFKTAIYGYTF. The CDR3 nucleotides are TGTGCCAGCAGCTTCAAGACAGCCATCTATGGCTACACCTTC.

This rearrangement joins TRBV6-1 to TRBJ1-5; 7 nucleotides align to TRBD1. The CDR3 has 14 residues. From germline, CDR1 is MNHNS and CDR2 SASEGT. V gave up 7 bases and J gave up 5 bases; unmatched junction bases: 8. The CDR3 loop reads CASTQGGMHQPQHF. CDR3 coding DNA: TGTGCCAGCACCCAGGGGGGTATGCATCAGCCCCAGCATTTT.

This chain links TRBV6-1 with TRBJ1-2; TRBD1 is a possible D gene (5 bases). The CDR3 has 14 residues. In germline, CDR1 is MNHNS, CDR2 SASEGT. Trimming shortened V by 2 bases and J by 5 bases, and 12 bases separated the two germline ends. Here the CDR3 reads CASSELQGGYGYTF. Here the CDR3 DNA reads TGTGCCAGCAGTGAATTGCAGGGAGGTTATGGCTACACCTTC.

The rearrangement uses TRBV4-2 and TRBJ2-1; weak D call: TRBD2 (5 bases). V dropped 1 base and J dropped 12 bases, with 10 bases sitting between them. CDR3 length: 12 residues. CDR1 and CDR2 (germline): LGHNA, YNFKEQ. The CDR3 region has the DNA TGTGCCAGCAGCCAAGTCGGACTTCCGCAGTTCTTC. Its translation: CASSQVGLPQFF.

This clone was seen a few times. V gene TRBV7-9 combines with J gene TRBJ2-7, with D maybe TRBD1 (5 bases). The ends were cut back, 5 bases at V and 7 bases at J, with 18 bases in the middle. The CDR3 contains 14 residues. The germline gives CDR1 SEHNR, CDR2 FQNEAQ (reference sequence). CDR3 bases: TGTGCCAGCAGCGAAAGAGGCAGGGTGTGGGAGCAGTACTTC. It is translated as CASSERGRVWEQYF.

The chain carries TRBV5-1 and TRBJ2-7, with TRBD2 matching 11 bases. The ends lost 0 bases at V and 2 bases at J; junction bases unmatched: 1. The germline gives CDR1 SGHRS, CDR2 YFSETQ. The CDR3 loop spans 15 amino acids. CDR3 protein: CASSLVAGGPYEQYF. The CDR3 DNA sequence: TGCGCCAGCAGCTTGGTAGCGGGAGGGCCCTACGAGCAGTACTTC.

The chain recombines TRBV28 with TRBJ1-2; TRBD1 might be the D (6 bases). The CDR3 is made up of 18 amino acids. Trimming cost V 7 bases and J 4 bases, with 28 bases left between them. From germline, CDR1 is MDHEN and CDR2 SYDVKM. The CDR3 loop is CASIRIRDTFMGSYGYTF. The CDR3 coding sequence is TGTGCCAGCATCCGCATCCGGGACACCTTTATGGGGAGCTATGGCTACACCTTC.

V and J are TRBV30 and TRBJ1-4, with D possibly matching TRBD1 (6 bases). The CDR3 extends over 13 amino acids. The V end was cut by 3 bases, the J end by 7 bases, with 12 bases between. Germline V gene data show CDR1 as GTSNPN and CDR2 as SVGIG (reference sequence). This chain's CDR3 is CAWSAQGPEKLFF. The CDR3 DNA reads TGTGCCTGGAGCGCACAGGGACCTGAAAAACTGTTTTTT.

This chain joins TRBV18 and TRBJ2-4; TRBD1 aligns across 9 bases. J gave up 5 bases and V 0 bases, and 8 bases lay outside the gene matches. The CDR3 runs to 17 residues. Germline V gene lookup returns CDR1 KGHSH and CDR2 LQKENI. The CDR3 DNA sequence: TGTGCCAGCTCACCACCCCCGGGACAGGGTAACGAAAACATTCAGTACTTC. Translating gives CASSPPPGQGNENIQYF.

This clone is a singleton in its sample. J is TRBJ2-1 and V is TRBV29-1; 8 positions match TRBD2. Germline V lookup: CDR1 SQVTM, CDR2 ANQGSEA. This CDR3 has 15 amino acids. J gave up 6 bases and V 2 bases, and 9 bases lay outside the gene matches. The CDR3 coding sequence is TGCAGCGTTGAACCCACCAGCGGGGGCTTCAATGAGCAGTTCTTC. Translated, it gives CSVEPTSGGFNEQFF.

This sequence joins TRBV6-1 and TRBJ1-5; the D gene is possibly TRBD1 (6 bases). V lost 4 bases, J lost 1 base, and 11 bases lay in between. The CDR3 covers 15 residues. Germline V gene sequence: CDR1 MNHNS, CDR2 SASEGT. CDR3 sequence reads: CASSVYQGSNQPQHF. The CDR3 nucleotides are TGTGCCAGCAGTGTTTATCAGGGGAGCAATCAGCCCCAGCATTTT.

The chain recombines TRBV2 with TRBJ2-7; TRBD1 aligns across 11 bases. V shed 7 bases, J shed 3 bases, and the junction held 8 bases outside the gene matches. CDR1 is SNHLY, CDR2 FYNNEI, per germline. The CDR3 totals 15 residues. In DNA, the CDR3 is TGTGCCAGCAACGATGGACAGGGGGCAAGCTACGAGCAGTACTTC. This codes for CASNDGQGASYEQYF.

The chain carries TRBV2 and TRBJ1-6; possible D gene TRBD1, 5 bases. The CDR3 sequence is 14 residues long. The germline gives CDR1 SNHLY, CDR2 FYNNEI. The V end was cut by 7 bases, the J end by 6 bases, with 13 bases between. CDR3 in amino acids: CASTLTETNSPLHF. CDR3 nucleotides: TGTGCCAGCACCTTGACAGAAACTAATTCACCCCTCCACTTT.

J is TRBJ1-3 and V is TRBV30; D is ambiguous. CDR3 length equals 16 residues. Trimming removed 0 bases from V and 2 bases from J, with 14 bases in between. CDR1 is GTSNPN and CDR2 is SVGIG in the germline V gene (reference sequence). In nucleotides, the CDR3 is TGTGCCTGGAGTGTAACGGGAGGTTCTACTGGAAACACCATATATTTT. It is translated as CAWSVTGGSTGNTIYF.

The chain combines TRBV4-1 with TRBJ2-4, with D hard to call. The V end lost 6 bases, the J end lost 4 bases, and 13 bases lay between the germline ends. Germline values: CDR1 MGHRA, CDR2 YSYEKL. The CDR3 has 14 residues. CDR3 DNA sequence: TGCGCCAGCAGATGGGCCGACCCAAAAAACATTCAGTACTTC. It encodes CASRWADPKNIQYF.